This T cell receptor (beta chain) was recovered during a study of neurological immune-mediated disorders. Unsorted libraries were prepared from 2 million PBMCs held at -80 C. Study-level findings and limits: The study found the most TCR clonal expansion in HTLV-1-associated myelopathy and the least in multiple sclerosis, below healthy controls. No CDR3 amino acid sequences recurred among expanded clones across subjects, suggesting private repertoires in all groups.

This clonotype was counted at least ten times. What it binds is unknown. Over 190 million TCR-beta sequences from 15-18 subjects came out of each sequencing run. From the 5' RACE reads, TCRdb called clonotypes with MiXCR, one entry per CDR3 protein. The sample yields roughly 31,000 distinct CDR3 sequences, 4.6% seen once. Trimming removed 3 bases at V and 4 bases at J, with 12 bases between. From germline, CDR1 is DFQATT and CDR2 SNEGSKA (reference sequence). The CDR3 sequence is 14 residues long. This sequence was found in a young man in good health. The gene calls are TRBV20-1 and TRBJ2-2, with D hard to call. Sequencing was performed on PBMCs. CDR3 protein: CSASAQPSTGELFF. DNA of the CDR3: TGCAGTGCTAGTGCCCAGCCAAGCACCGGGGAGCTGTTTTTT.